Following are 25 T cell receptor beta chains from one sample sequenced in a study of shared clonotypes between healthy human individuals. Sequenced by immunoSEQ multiplex PCR; TCRdb stores in-frame clones only, minus some. This table has 2 million to 2.5 million clones, 93% appearing once. The sequenced material came from naive CD4+ T cells from PBMCs. Subset here: CD45RA+ positively selected. These receptors were obtained from a man between 18 and 29 years old in good health. Some clones in this sample may be carry-over from other donors' samples.

Only one count was recorded for this clone. In the same sample, other DNA sequences code for this CDR3. This chain connects TRBV5-1 to TRBJ2-1; TRBD2 is a possible D gene (5 bases). This CDR3 contains 14 residues. Trimming took off 1 base at V and 5 bases at J, with 10 bases between the two ends. Looked up from germline, CDR1 is SGHRS and CDR2 is YFSETQ. CDR3 sequence (DNA): TGCGCCAGCAGCTTGAGTCCCGGGAACAATGAGCAGTTCTTC. This translates into CASSLSPGNNEQFF. The full variable domain, in which reference TRBV5-1 and TRBJ2-1 provide the parts outside the CDR3, is KAGVTQTPRYLIKTRGQQVTLSCSPISGHRSVSWYQQTPGQGLQFLFEYFSETQRNKGNFPGRFSGRQFSNSRSEMNVSTLELGDSALYLCASSLSPGNNEQFFGPGTRLTVL.

This clone was counted once. The rearrangement joins TRBV29-1 to TRBJ2-7; D possibly corresponds to TRBD2 (5 bases). The V end lost 4 bases, the J end lost 5 bases, and 12 bases lay between the germline ends. CDR1 and CDR2 from the germline V gene are SQVTM and ANQGSEA. There are 12 residues in the CDR3. The CDR3, as DNA: TGCAGCGTTGGGACTCCCGCCGACGAGCAGTACTTC. The encoded protein is CSVGTPADEQYF.

This clone occurred once. The chain links TRBV6-5 to TRBJ2-5, with 7 positions matching TRBD1. In germline, CDR1 is MNHEY, CDR2 SVGAGI. The junction had 7 bases not matched to a gene; V was cut back by 10 bases and J by 5 bases. The CDR3 runs 12 residues. CDR3 nucleotide sequence: TGTGCCACTTGGGGCAGGGGGGAGACCCAGTACTTC. Translated, it gives CATWGRGETQYF.

Of note for this clone: The same CDR3 also results from other DNA sequences found in this sample. The chain links TRBV7-3 to TRBJ2-3; D ambiguous. The CDR3 length is 12 residues. The germline V gene has CDR1 SGHTA and CDR2 FQGTGA. V dropped 1 base and J dropped 5 bases, with 4 bases sitting between them. CDR3 region: CASSLIGDTQYF. The DNA of the CDR3 is TGTGCCAGCAGCTTAATCGGAGATACGCAGTATTTT.

CDR3 region: CASSSPGTAMNTEAFF. CDR3 coding DNA: TGTGCCAGCAGTTCTCCCGGGACAGCCATGAACACTGAAGCTTTCTTT. The chain employs TRBV28 and TRBJ1-1; TRBD1 matches at 7 bases. Germline CDR1 and CDR2: MDHEN and SYDVKM. CDR3 length: 16 residues. J was trimmed by 0 bases and V by 4 bases; bases with no gene match: 8.

The genes are TRBV28 and TRBJ2-5, with 7 bases that match TRBD1. This CDR3 has 13 amino acids. The V and J ends lost 4 bases and 5 bases, in that order; junction bases with no gene match: 4. Germline lookup yields CDR1 MDHEN and CDR2 SYDVKM. The CDR3 bases are TGTGCCAGCAGTTCCAGGGGGTTGGAGACCCAGTACTTC. Its translation: CASSSRGLETQYF. The whole variable domain, remainder taken from reference TRBV28 and TRBJ2-5, is DVKVTQSSRYLVKRTGEKVFLECVQDMDHENMFWYRQDPGLGLRLIYFSYDVKMKEKGDIPEGYSVSREKKERFSLILESASTNQTSMYLCASSSRGLETQYFGPGTRLLVL.

The chain has TRBV21-1 and TRBJ1-2; the table's D call, TRBD1, was not checked against the DNA. TRBV21-1 is labeled a pseudogene. This CDR3 contains 15 residues. Here the CDR3 reads CASSKVVGGHNGYTF. The CDR3 DNA is TGTGCCAGCAGCAAAGTAGTAGGTGGGCACAATGGCTACACCTTC.

The count of this clone is one. This rearrangement joins TRBV7-2 to TRBJ1-2; D is perhaps TRBD1 (6 bases). CDR1 SGHTA and CDR2 FQGNSA come from the germline V gene. With 3 bases removed from V and 6 bases from J, the gap between germline ends came to 11 bases. The CDR3 covers 13 residues. CDR3 sequence reads: CASSFRGADGYTF. DNA for the CDR3: TGTGCCAGCAGCTTTCGGGGGGCGGATGGCTACACCTTC.

The V gene is TRBV9, the J gene TRBJ2-2; 9 positions match TRBD2. CDR1 and CDR2 from the germline V gene are SGDLS and YYNGEE. Trimming at V came to 1 base and at J to 1 base, leaving 2 bases not matched to a gene. CDR3 length equals 16 residues. The CDR3 nucleotides read TGTGCCAGCAGCGTACGCGGGAGGGGGAACACCGGGGAGCTGTTTTTT. This encodes CASSVRGRGNTGELFF.

In DNA form, the CDR3 reads TGTGCCAGCAGCGTAGAGGGGGAGGACACCATATATTTT. This gives the protein CASSVEGEDTIYF. This rearrangement joins TRBV9 to TRBJ1-3, with TRBD1 as a possible D gene (6 bases). This CDR3 has 13 amino acids. Trimming took 0 bases from V and 8 from J, leaving 9 bases between them. Germline CDR1 SGDLS, CDR2 YYNGEE.

The chain uses TRBV27 and TRBJ2-1; 11 bases match TRBD2. CDR3 length equals 18 residues. Germline V gene data show CDR1 as MNHEY and CDR2 as SMNVEV (reference sequence). Trimming cost V 0 bases and J 0 bases; bases outside gene matches: 4. CDR3 loop: CASSLSLAGAPSYNEQFF. CDR3 DNA: TGTGCCAGCAGTTTATCACTAGCGGGAGCACCCTCCTACAATGAGCAGTTCTTC.

This CDR3 reads CASSEQGKGQPQHF. In DNA form, the CDR3 reads TGTGCCAGCAGCGAACAGGGGAAAGGCCAGCCCCAGCATTTT. The rearrangement joins TRBV11-2 to TRBJ1-5, with 7 bases fitting TRBD1. The CDR3 covers 14 residues. Germline assignment: CDR1 SGHAT and CDR2 FQNNGV. The V and J ends lost 5 bases and 7 bases, in that order; junction bases with no gene match: 8.

The V and J genes are TRBV27 and TRBJ1-1, with 8 bases matching TRBD1. Germline V gene data show CDR1 as MNHEY and CDR2 as SMNVEV (reference sequence). The CDR3 runs to 18 residues. V was pared by 5 bases and J by 0 bases, with 14 bases of the junction left unmatched. Here the CDR3 reads CASSKKRTGNDMNTEAFF. CDR3 in DNA: TGTGCCAGCAGTAAAAAGCGGACAGGGAACGATATGAACACTGAAGCTTTCTTT.

V and J are TRBV27 and TRBJ2-3, with 9 bases lining up with TRBD2. CDR1 is MNHEY and CDR2 is SMNVEV in the germline V gene (reference sequence). The CDR3 is made up of 16 amino acids. V gave up 6 bases and J gave up 2 bases; unmatched junction bases: 9. The CDR3 sequence: CASRLRAGGYTDTQYF. The DNA for the CDR3 is TGTGCCAGCAGATTGAGGGCGGGGGGGTACACAGATACGCAGTATTTT.

This chain joins TRBV18 and TRBJ2-7; unclear D gene. The CDR3 contains 16 residues. Between the trimmed V and J ends, which lost 5 bases and 0 bases, there was a span of 17 bases. Germline CDR1 and CDR2: KGHSH and LQKENI. CDR3 sequence: CASSKTTDPSSYEQYF. For the CDR3, the DNA is TGTGCCAGCTCAAAAACGACGGACCCTAGCTCCTACGAGCAGTACTTC.

As regards this clone: Within the sample, other DNA sequences also encode this same CDR3. V and J are TRBV2 and TRBJ2-7; D unresolved. The CDR3 spans 11 residues. V was cut by 4 bases and J by 4 bases, with 5 bases left in between. CDR1 and CDR2 (germline): SNHLY, FYNNEI. CDR3 region: CASSGNYEQYF. The CDR3 DNA is TGTGCCAGCAGTGGGAATTACGAGCAGTACTTC.

The chain joins TRBV27 to TRBJ1-1; the D is unclear. V lost 5 bases, J lost 1 base, and 14 bases lay in between. The CDR3 is 15 residues long. Germline V lookup: CDR1 MNHEY, CDR2 SMNVEV (reference sequence). CDR3 protein: CASSGRLAANTEAFF. The DNA of the CDR3 is TGTGCCAGCAGTGGCCGGTTGGCAGCGAACACTGAAGCTTTCTTT.

The gene calls are TRBV6-6 and TRBJ2-7, with D perhaps TRBD1 or TRBD2 (7 bases each). V lost 7 bases, J lost 0 bases, and 19 bases lay in between. Germline lookup yields CDR1 MNHNY and CDR2 SVGAGI (reference sequence). This CDR3 has 16 residues. The CDR3 spells CASKSGGGKGSYEQYF. CDR3 nucleotides: TGTGCCAGCAAGTCAGGGGGGGGAAAGGGCTCCTACGAGCAGTACTTC.

The genes are TRBV9 and TRBJ2-1; D is unclear. Between the trimmed V and J ends, which lost 1 base and 8 bases, there was a span of 13 bases. This CDR3 contains 14 residues. CDR1 is SGDLS, CDR2 YYNGEE, per germline. CDR3 bases: TGTGCCAGCAGCGTATTATTTTCCGGGCATGAGCAGTTCTTC. Its translation is CASSVLFSGHEQFF.

The genes are TRBV5-5 and TRBJ1-1; D unresolved. Trimming pared 2 bases from V and 0 bases from J, leaving 11 bases between. CDR1 is SGHKS, CDR2 YYEKEE, per germline (reference sequence). The CDR3 runs to 15 residues. The CDR3 nucleotides read TGTGCCAGCAGCTTACAATACACCCTGAACACTGAAGCTTTCTTT. It specifies CASSLQYTLNTEAFF.

The chain is built from TRBV14 and TRBJ2-3; 10 positions match TRBD2. V lost 0 bases and J lost 4; bases outside the gene matches: 10. The CDR3 extends over 18 amino acids. Germline V CDR1 and CDR2: SGHDN, FVKESK. The CDR3 sequence: CASSQDLGLAGAADTQYF. The CDR3 DNA is TGTGCCAGCAGCCAAGATCTTGGGCTAGCGGGAGCCGCAGATACGCAGTATTTT.

Details on this clone: In the same sample, other DNA sequences code for this CDR3. The chain couples TRBV28 to TRBJ2-5; D remains unclear. The CDR3 length is 13 residues. Germline CDR1 MDHEN, CDR2 SYDVKM. V gave up 6 bases and J gave up 5 bases, with 13 bases separating them. CDR3 protein: CASRLQGGETQYF. DNA of the CDR3: TGTGCCAGCAGACTACAAGGTGGGGAGACCCAGTACTTC. The complete variable domain, with remaining parts taken from reference TRBV28 and TRBJ2-5, reads DVKVTQSSRYLVKRTGEKVFLECVQDMDHENMFWYRQDPGLGLRLIYFSYDVKMKEKGDIPEGYSVSREKKERFSLILESASTNQTSMYLCASRLQGGETQYFGPGTRLLVL.

The chain carries TRBV27 and TRBJ2-3, with D perhaps matching TRBD1 or TRBD2 (5 bases each). The CDR3 spans 15 residues. Trimming shortened V by 3 bases and J by 2 bases, and 12 bases separated the two germline ends. Germline CDR1 MNHEY, CDR2 SMNVEV (reference sequence). The CDR3 bases are TGTGCCAGCAGTTTGGGACGGCCGAACACAGATACGCAGTATTTT. This translates into CASSLGRPNTDTQYF.

The V gene is TRBV7-2, the J gene TRBJ2-1; 9 nucleotides line up with TRBD1. J was trimmed by 7 bases and V by 4 bases; bases with no gene match: 5. Germline lookup yields CDR1 SGHTA and CDR2 FQGNSA. This CDR3 region has 14 residues. In nucleotides, the CDR3 is TGTGCCAGCAGCTCCGGACAGGGGAGGAATGAGCAGTTCTTC. Translated, it gives CASSSGQGRNEQFF.

Worth noting for this clone: The sample has other DNA sequences that encode this CDR3 too. This rearrangement joins TRBV7-2 to TRBJ1-4; 9 nucleotides agree with TRBD1. Germline V gives CDR1 SGHTA, CDR2 FQGNSA. V lost 5 bases, J lost 5 bases, and 3 bases stayed unmatched. The CDR3 sequence is 14 residues long. The CDR3 DNA sequence: TGTGCCAGCAGCCGGGACAGGGCAAATGAAAAACTGTTTTTT. The encoded protein is CASSRDRANEKLFF.